Listed here are 10 T cell receptor beta chains from one sample, sequenced in a study of T-cell reconstitution after alpha-beta-depleted transplantation in children. Using unique molecular identifiers, the investigators prepared the TCRbeta library. MiXCR, applied by TCRdb to the PCR reads, yields one record per CDR3 protein. The sample has some 200,000 distinct CDR3 sequences, about 9.6% seen once. The material was PBMCs from the stem cell graft donor, obtained from the stem cell graft. These receptor sequences come from a human donor who donated a stem cell graft to a child with SCID.

At least ten counts were recorded for this clonotype. This chain links TRBV24-1 with TRBJ2-2, with D maybe TRBD1 (5 bases). CDR1 and CDR2 (germline): KGHDR, SFDVKD. The CDR3 is 16 amino acids. V shed 2 bases and J shed 7 bases, with 16 bases lying between them. The CDR3: CATSDSRQNLGGELFF. For the CDR3, the DNA is TGTGCCACCAGTGATTCTCGACAGAACCTCGGCGGGGAGCTGTTTTTT.

With regard to this clonotype: One end of the junction is discordant with germline, which a read error may explain. The rearrangement links TRBV4-1 to TRBJ2-2, with 10 bases fitting TRBD1. CDR1 is MGHRA and CDR2 is YSYEKL in the germline V gene. The CDR3 totals 16 residues. Written as DNA, the CDR3 is TGCGCCAGCAGCCTCAGACAGGGGGCGAACGCCGGGGAGCTGTTTTTT. Translated: CASSLRQGANAGELFF.

The sample holds many counts of this clonotype. The V and J genes are TRBV2 and TRBJ2-3, with no clear D. Germline V gene data show CDR1 as SNHLY and CDR2 as FYNNEI. Deletions cut 5 bases from V and 2 bases from J, with 8 bases between. The CDR3 covers 13 residues. As DNA, the CDR3 is TGTGCCAGCAGTTTCCGACCCACAGATACGCAGTATTTT. Protein product: CASSFRPTDTQYF.

This clonotype was seen at least ten times. CDR3 DNA: TGTGCCAGCAGTTACGGGGATAGCGGCTACACCTTC. It yields the protein CASSYGDSGYTF. This rearrangement joins TRBV6-2 or TRBV6-3 to TRBJ1-2; D remains unclear. Trimming pared 2 bases from V and 8 bases from J, leaving 9 bases between. CDR3 length equals 12 residues. Germline V gives CDR1 MNHEY, CDR2 SVGEGT.

The table lists this clonotype with many counts. The rearrangement links TRBV7-2 to TRBJ1-2; D perhaps matches TRBD1 (5 bases). V was cut by 4 bases and J by 5 bases, with 14 bases left in between. The germline V gene has CDR1 SGHTA and CDR2 FQGNSA. This CDR3 contains 14 residues. The CDR3 reads CASSSPPGSYGYTF. CDR3 nucleotides: TGTGCCAGCAGCTCCCCCCCAGGGTCTTATGGCTACACCTTC.

At least ten counts were recorded for this clonotype. This chain connects TRBV7-9 to TRBJ2-1, with D unresolved. This CDR3 has 15 residues. Trimming removed 6 bases at V and 4 bases at J, with 16 bases between. CDR1 and CDR2 (germline): SEHNR, FQNEAQ (reference sequence). CDR3: CASSFTYLDYNEQFF. The CDR3 bases are TGTGCCAGCAGTTTTACTTACCTGGATTACAATGAGCAGTTCTTC.

With respect to this clonotype: One junction end disagrees with the germline gene, perhaps due to a read error. The chain joins TRBV20-1 to TRBJ1-1, with D perhaps matching TRBD1 (6 bases). CDR1 is DFQATT and CDR2 is SNEGSKA in the germline V gene (reference sequence). The CDR3 is 15 residues long. CDR3 sequence: CSARDYGGRDTEASF. The CDR3 DNA reads TGCAGTGCTAGAGATTACGGAGGTCGGGACACAGAAGCTTCCTTT.

Many counts were recorded for this clonotype. CDR3 sequence reads: CASSVGQVYYGYTF. In DNA form, the CDR3 reads TGCGCCAGCAGCGTCGGACAGGTGTACTATGGCTACACCTTC. The rearrangement links TRBV5-1 to TRBJ1-2; 7 nucleotides match TRBD1. The CDR3 has 14 amino acids. The V gene's germline CDR1 is SGHRS and CDR2 YFSETQ. V trimming: 4 bases; J trimming: 3 bases; junction bases outside the gene matches: 6. Drawing the rest from reference TRBV5-1 and TRBJ1-2, the complete variable domain is KAGVTQTPRYLIKTRGQQVTLSCSPISGHRSVSWYQQTPGQGLQFLFEYFSETQRNKGNFPGRFSGRQFSNSRSEMNVSTLELGDSALYLCASSVGQVYYGYTFGSGTRLTVV.

This clonotype showed up many times. CDR3 protein: CASSLVAGVSGMAFF. In DNA form, the CDR3 reads TGTGCCAGCAGCCTAGTCGCAGGCGTCTCGGGCATGGCTTTCTTT. V is TRBV7-4 and J is TRBJ1-1; D uncertain. V lost 5 bases, J lost 11 bases, and 24 bases lay in between. This CDR3 is built from 15 residues. Germline V gene data show CDR1 as SGHVT and CDR2 as SQSDAQ.

This clonotype showed up many times. This rearrangement joins TRBV15 to TRBJ1-4; possibly TRBD1 for D (6 bases). The germline gives CDR1 LNHNV, CDR2 YYDKDF (reference sequence). CDR3 size: 21 residues. The V gene lost 2 bases and the J gene lost 3 bases, with 28 bases spanning the gap. CDR3 bases: TGTGCCACCAGCAGACCTCCCAGGGGCAGGCTTCCTGAGGTGGCTAATGAAAAACTGTTTTTT. Its protein product is CATSRPPRGRLPEVANEKLFF.